Below, 32 T cell receptor beta chains from the same sample are listed, as sequenced in a study of shared clonotypes between healthy human individuals. The method was immunoSEQ multiplex PCR; TCRdb's version includes in-frame clones alone and lacks a portion of them. The sample has some 1 million clones; roughly 80% are singletons. Sequencing input: memory CD4+ T cells sorted from blood. As for subset: CD45RA-negative fraction. The receptors here all came from a man aged 18 to 30 in good health.

The CDR3 nucleotides are TGTGCCAGTCTCCGGGACAGGAGCTCTGGGGCCAACGTCCTGACTTTC. Its translation: CASLRDRSSGANVLTF. The gene calls are TRBV2 and TRBJ2-6, with 8 bases matching TRBD1. Germline values: CDR1 SNHLY, CDR2 FYNNEI. This CDR3 comprises 16 residues. Germline trimming cut 9 bases from V and 0 bases from J; bases unmatched to any gene: 7.

The chain links TRBV5-4 to TRBJ2-3; the match to TRBD2 covers 9 bases. The CDR3 covers 16 residues. In germline, CDR1 is SGHNT, CDR2 YYREEE (reference sequence). The J segment lost 6 bases and the V segment lost 0 bases, leaving 8 bases of the junction unmatched. The CDR3 nucleotides are TGTGCCAGCAGCTTGGTCGGCGGGGGGGCATCGGATACGCAGTATTTT. Residues: CASSLVGGGASDTQYF.

With respect to this clone: Different DNA sequences within this sample yield the same CDR3. This rearrangement joins TRBV5-4 to TRBJ1-3; D unresolved. V lost 0 bases and J lost 0, with 7 bases in between. CDR1 is SGHNT, CDR2 YYREEE, per germline (reference sequence). The CDR3 contains 15 residues. This CDR3 reads CASSLVGSSGNTIYF. The CDR3 DNA reads TGTGCCAGCAGCTTGGTAGGGAGCTCTGGAAACACCATATATTTT.

This clone has only a few counts. The J gene is TRBJ1-2, the V gene TRBV5-5; 8 bases match TRBD1. V was pared by 5 bases and J by 6 bases, with 6 bases of the junction left unmatched. Germline CDR1 and CDR2: SGHKS and YYEKEE (reference sequence). CDR3 length: 13 amino acids. CDR3 nucleotides: TGTGCCAGCAGTCCGACAGGGGATCATGGCTACACCTTC. It specifies CASSPTGDHGYTF.

The V and J genes are TRBV7-2 and TRBJ2-6; the match to TRBD2 covers 9 bases. Germline assignment: CDR1 SGHTA and CDR2 FQGNSA. CDR3 length: 17 amino acids. Trimming took 6 bases from V and 0 from J; bases not matched to a gene: 6. This CDR3 is CASRPLAGFSGANVLTF. The CDR3, as DNA: TGTGCCAGCAGACCCCTAGCGGGGTTCTCTGGGGCCAACGTCCTGACTTTC.

This chain uses TRBV11-2 with TRBJ2-7, with TRBD2 matching over 9 bases. The ends lost 2 bases at V and 5 bases at J; junction bases unmatched: 10. CDR3 length: 16 amino acids. In germline, CDR1 is SGHAT, CDR2 FQNNGV. The CDR3 is CASSLLIAGVRNEQYF. CDR3 DNA: TGTGCCAGCAGCTTACTTATAGCGGGGGTAAGGAACGAGCAGTACTTC.

This clone appeared once. The chain has TRBV4-1 and TRBJ2-5; D remains ambiguous. The CDR3 consists of 11 residues. Trimming stripped 1 base from V and 6 bases from J, with 3 bases between. Looked up from germline, CDR1 is MGHRA and CDR2 is YSYEKL. The CDR3, as DNA: TGCGCCAGCAGCCAAGGCCAGACCCAGTACTTC. Encoded protein: CASSQGQTQYF.

The CDR3 DNA reads TGTGCCAGTAGTACCTCTGGGGGCAGTGGTCAGCCCCAGCATTTT. Residues: CASSTSGGSGQPQHF. The chain is built from TRBV19 and TRBJ1-5; D perhaps matches TRBD1 (6 bases). The CDR3 is 15 residues long. The germline V and J ends were trimmed by 4 bases and 6 bases, with 16 bases remaining between them. CDR1 LNHDA and CDR2 SQIVND come from the germline V gene (reference sequence).

This rearrangement joins TRBV6-6 to TRBJ2-2, with 7 bases matching TRBD2. The CDR3 is made up of 15 amino acids. CDR1 and CDR2 (germline): MNHNY, SVGAGI (reference sequence). The ends lost 4 bases at V and 5 bases at J; junction bases unmatched: 7. CDR3 in amino acids: CASSSRLALTGELFF. The DNA for the CDR3 is TGTGCCAGCAGTTCCCGACTAGCCTTGACCGGGGAGCTGTTTTTT.

The V gene is TRBV27, the J gene TRBJ2-3; the match to TRBD2 covers 8 bases. Trimming took 8 bases from V and 2 from J; bases not matched to a gene: 9. Per the germline V gene, CDR1 is MNHEY and CDR2 is SMNVEV (reference sequence). The CDR3 covers 15 residues. The CDR3 region is CASSPWRGVTDTQYF. CDR3 nucleotides: TGTGCCAGCTCTCCTTGGCGGGGGGTCACAGATACGCAGTATTTT.

The gene calls are TRBV7-8 and TRBJ2-7; D gene uncertain. The CDR3 consists of 16 residues. Germline-derived CDR1 and CDR2 are SGHVS and FQNEAQ. Trimming stripped 0 bases from V and 0 bases from J, with 12 bases between. The CDR3: CASSLAGILLSYEQYF. CDR3 coding DNA: TGTGCCAGCAGCTTAGCTGGCATCCTACTCTCCTACGAGCAGTACTTC.

The rearrangement links TRBV6-6 to TRBJ1-5; possibly TRBD1 for D (5 bases). Trimming removed 8 bases at V and 3 bases at J, with 11 bases between. Per the germline V gene, CDR1 is MNHNY and CDR2 is SVGAGI (reference sequence). The CDR3 is 13 residues long. CDR3 loop: CASYGGSNQPQHF. The CDR3 DNA reads TGTGCCAGCTACGGGGGGTCCAATCAGCCCCAGCATTTT.

This clone was detected a few times. The sample contains more than one DNA sequence encoding this CDR3. V and J are TRBV7-3 and TRBJ2-3; tentatively, D is TRBD1 (6 bases). The germline gives CDR1 SGHTA, CDR2 FQGTGA. V lost 4 bases and J 4 bases, leaving 12 bases between the germline ends. The CDR3 covers 14 residues. The CDR3 nucleotides are TGTGCCAGCAGCTCACAGGGTAGACCAGATACGCAGTATTTT. Protein: CASSSQGRPDTQYF.

This rearrangement joins TRBV18 to TRBJ2-7; D possibly uses TRBD1 or TRBD2 (5 bases each). This CDR3 spans 16 amino acids. Germline CDR1 KGHSH, CDR2 LQKENI. V gave up 5 bases and J gave up 3 bases, with 20 bases separating them. The CDR3: CASSRSGTQPVYEQYF. CDR3 coding DNA: TGTGCCAGCTCAAGATCCGGGACCCAACCCGTCTACGAGCAGTACTTC.

This clone showed up just a few times. Other DNA sequences from this sample encode an identical CDR3 as well. This chain uses TRBV25-1 with TRBJ2-5, with a weak D call TRBD1 (6 bases). V shed 5 bases and J shed 1 base, with 23 bases lying between them. The CDR3 length is 18 residues. From germline, CDR1 is MGHDK and CDR2 SYGVNS. The CDR3 DNA reads as TGTGCCAGCAGTCCGTTGGGGGCGCGGGCCACCCCCCAAGAGACCCAGTACTTC. Translated: CASSPLGARATPQETQYF.

The chain combines TRBV19 with TRBJ2-1; D is unresolved. Trimming removed 1 base at V and 9 bases at J, with 10 bases between. Germline V gene lookup returns CDR1 LNHDA and CDR2 SQIVND (reference sequence). CDR3 length: 13 residues. CDR3 DNA: TGTGCCAGTAGTATAGGCCCCTGGGGTGAGCAGTTCTTC. It is translated as CASSIGPWGEQFF.

The chain recombines TRBV2 with TRBJ1-4, with TRBD1 identical over 9 bases. After removal of 7 bases from V and 0 bases from J, the junction contained 3 bases not matched to a gene. The CDR3 runs to 15 residues. CDR1 is SNHLY, CDR2 FYNNEI, per germline. CDR3 sequence (DNA): TGTGCCAGCACTGGACAGGGGTCAACTAATGAAAAACTGTTTTTT. This codes for CASTGQGSTNEKLFF.

This clone was counted a few times. The rearrangement joins TRBV2 to TRBJ2-7; no clear D gene. Germline V CDR1 and CDR2: SNHLY, FYNNEI. The CDR3 runs 15 residues. V lost 8 bases to trimming and J lost 4 bases, with 21 bases between them. In DNA form, the CDR3 reads TGTGCCAGCTTTCCATCACCGGGTCCTATGTACGAGCAGTACTTC. Translation gives CASFPSPGPMYEQYF.

The V and J genes are TRBV6-5 and TRBJ2-7, with D unclear. V was clipped by 2 bases and J by 3 bases, with 8 bases between them. Germline CDR1 is MNHEY and CDR2 is SVGAGI. The CDR3 consists of 13 residues. The CDR3 sequence is CASSYGPDYEQYF. CDR3 in DNA: TGTGCCAGCAGTTACGGGCCGGACTACGAGCAGTACTTC.

This chain connects TRBV21-1 to TRBJ2-7; the table calls TRBD2, which could not be checked here. TRBV21-1 is shown as a pseudogene. The CDR3 loop spans 14 amino acids. The CDR3: CASSKIRVYYEQYF. The CDR3 coding sequence is TGTGCCAGCAGCAAAATCCGGGTCTACTACGAGCAGTACTTC.

With regard to this clone: Other DNA sequences in the same sample also yield this CDR3. This chain joins TRBV6-1 and TRBJ2-7; no clear D. From germline, CDR1 is MNHNS and CDR2 SASEGT. The CDR3 spans 11 residues. The V and J ends lost 6 bases and 4 bases respectively, with 7 bases between them. The CDR3 nucleotides read TGTGCCAGCAGCCCAAGGTACGAGCAGTACTTC. Translation gives CASSPRYEQYF.

The genes are TRBV10-3 and TRBJ1-6; perhaps TRBD1 as D (6 bases). CDR1 is ENHRY and CDR2 is SYGVKD in the germline V gene. The CDR3 extends over 15 amino acids. The V end lost 2 bases, the J end lost 3 bases, and 8 bases lay between the germline ends. The CDR3 DNA reads TGTGCCATCAGTGAGGAGGGGGGCTATAATTCACCCCTCCACTTT. Protein sequence: CAISEEGGYNSPLHF.

In its sample, this clone was seen a few times. The chain joins TRBV9 to TRBJ2-5; 8 bases map to TRBD2. The CDR3 spans 14 residues. V gave up 4 bases and J gave up 4 bases; unmatched junction bases: 6. The germline gives CDR1 SGDLS, CDR2 YYNGEE. The CDR3 region has the DNA TGTGCCAGCAGCCCCCGGACTAGCCGAGAGACCCAGTACTTC. Its protein product is CASSPRTSRETQYF.

This clone was seen a few times. The CDR3 protein is CASSQQGWEPLHF. DNA for the CDR3: TGTGCCAGCAGCCAACAGGGATGGGAGCCCCTCCACTTT. The chain combines TRBV7-8 with TRBJ1-6; D might be TRBD1 (6 bases). CDR1 is SGHVS, CDR2 FQNEAQ, per germline. The CDR3 covers 13 residues. The ends were cut back, 5 bases at V and 13 bases at J, with 15 bases in the middle.

The chain recombines TRBV5-8 with TRBJ2-2; tentatively, D is TRBD1 (6 bases). This CDR3 has 14 residues. Trimming stripped 2 bases from V and 5 bases from J, with 10 bases between. CDR1 and CDR2 (germline): SGHTS, YDEGEE. The CDR3 DNA is TGTGCCAGCAGCTTATCCAGGGGTACCGGGGAGCTGTTTTTT. Translated, it gives CASSLSRGTGELFF.

The chain employs TRBV27 and TRBJ1-1; 7 bases are a match to TRBD1. V shed 4 bases and J 6 bases; nucleotides not matched to a gene: 11. The CDR3 runs 15 residues. Germline CDR1 is MNHEY and CDR2 is SMNVEV (reference sequence). This CDR3 is CASSSRQGGGSEAFF. CDR3 in DNA: TGTGCCAGCAGTTCTCGACAGGGAGGTGGATCTGAAGCTTTCTTT.

This clone was seen only a few times. This chain joins TRBV5-1 and TRBJ1-3; D unclear. V was pared by 4 bases and J by 2 bases, with 10 bases between. CDR1 SGHRS and CDR2 YFSETQ come from the germline V gene. This CDR3 has 14 residues. The CDR3: CASSPGVAGNTIYF. CDR3 coding DNA: TGCGCCAGCAGCCCCGGCGTGGCTGGAAACACCATATATTTT.

This clone has at least ten counts. The rearrangement uses TRBV19 and TRBJ2-3, with 7 bases aligning to TRBD2. The CDR3 is made up of 18 amino acids. CDR1 is LNHDA, CDR2 SQIVND, per germline (reference sequence). With 6 bases clipped from V and 2 bases from J, the junction kept 17 bases outside the gene matches. CDR3 coding DNA: TGTGCCAGTAGACAACGGGGGGACTTTTGGGTGGTCACAGATACGCAGTATTTT. It yields the protein CASRQRGDFWVVTDTQYF.

The V and J genes are TRBV10-3 and TRBJ2-6; 8 bases agree with TRBD2. Per the germline V gene, CDR1 is ENHRY and CDR2 is SYGVKD. V shed 2 bases, J shed 0 bases, and the junction held 3 bases outside the gene matches. This CDR3 region has 17 residues. The CDR3 bases are TGTGCCATCAGTGAGACTAGCGGTATCTCTGGGGCCAACGTCCTGACTTTC. Protein: CAISETSGISGANVLTF.

This rearrangement joins TRBV6-6 to TRBJ1-6; TRBD1 aligns across 12 bases. V gave up 10 bases and J gave up 18 bases; unmatched junction bases: 13. The CDR3 runs to 13 residues. CDR1 is MNHNY and CDR2 is SVGAGI in the germline V gene (reference sequence). The CDR3 region has the DNA TGTGCCACCTCTGCGGGACAGGGGGCCCAGCGCCACTTT. Translation gives CATSAGQGAQRHF.

There are many counts of this clone. J is TRBJ2-7 and V is TRBV10-3; a weak D match, TRBD1 (5 bases). CDR1 and CDR2 from the germline V gene are ENHRY and SYGVKD. The V and J ends lost 4 bases and 1 base respectively, with 14 bases between them. There are 15 residues in the CDR3. CDR3 in amino acids: CAISGISTASYEQYF. The CDR3 nucleotides are TGTGCCATCAGTGGGATTTCGACAGCATCCTACGAGCAGTACTTC.

In regard to this clone: It is likely a read error: a sequence one base away is far more abundant. Additional DNA sequences in this sample encode the identical CDR3. This sequence joins TRBV2 and TRBJ1-1; TRBD1 matches at 8 bases. Germline V gene sequence: CDR1 SNHLY, CDR2 FYNNEI. This CDR3 has 13 amino acids. V lost 7 bases to trimming and J lost 1 base; unmatched junction nucleotides: 2. In DNA, the CDR3 is TGTGCCAGCACACAGGGGGAGAACACTGAAGCTTTCTTT. Protein product: CASTQGENTEAFF.